The source of this TCR beta chain is a study of blood T cell repertoires in COVID-19. About the study: Spain, Italy and the United States supplied samples that represented acute and convalescent COVID-19. T cells, B-cell-depleted T cells, or PBMCs provided the cDNA or gDNA that served as material.

Study processing details: Nucleated cell counts were estimated from reference gene primer amplification. TCRdb's copy holds only in-frame clones and misses some; the assay was immunoSEQ multiplex PCR. That table supplies the V and J calls and clone size; D and trimming were determined from the DNA. The sample lists about 220,000 clones, about 79% occurring once. The CDR3 is 18 amino acids. Unmatched junction bases numbered 11, after V lost 8 bases and J lost 0 bases. CDR1 is SEHNR and CDR2 is FQNEAQ in the germline V gene (reference sequence). This sequence originates from a man aged 45 to 65 with active or convalescent COVID-19. Sample: peripheral blood. This rearrangement joins TRBV7-9 to TRBJ2-3, with 13 positions matching TRBD2. CDR3 residues: CASGILAGGRYSTDTQYF. The CDR3 DNA reads as TGTGCCAGCGGAATACTAGCGGGGGGGCGTTACAGCACAGATACGCAGTATTTT.